The T cell receptor beta chain described here comes from a study of cytomegalovirus exposure and HLA in healthy donors (TCRdb year 2017). Turning to the overall study: An earlier analysis of 550 to 700 of the donors reported 250 to 300 Gb of sequence data and 120 million or so unique TCR beta sequences from 150 million to 200 million T cells. An early release covering around 630 HLA-typed donors comprised 250 to 350 gigabases of sequencing data and 65 million to 100 million unique TCR sequences. Among the roughly 390 genotyped donors, about 85% belonged to the genetic ancestry cluster associated with self-reported Caucasian donors. The study aimed to test whether signatures of past pathogen exposure could be identified by cataloging public T cell receptors. The T cell repertoires of some 670 subjects were profiled by immunosequencing and related to cytomegalovirus serostatus. A separate validation cohort of 100 to 150 different subjects was used in addition to the 666-subject first cohort. To predict cytomegalovirus infection status, the study brought together high-throughput TCR immunosequencing, statistical association of individual TCRs with disease status, and machine learning. A later analysis re-analyzed previously published TCR beta repertoires from roughly 600 donors and added high-resolution HLA genotyping to study TCR occurrence patterns. Rather than using new phenotypic data, the later analysis identified candidate immune exposures from TCR beta sequences and from how often those sequences occurred across donors. An earlier analysis of several hundred of the donors applied high-throughput TCR beta sequencing to assess whether each TCR beta V gene segment acted as functional or pseudogenic. Donor age, sex, ethnicity and CMV serostatus were collected together with the repertoire data. A later genetic analysis used genome-wide SNP genotypes for about 60% of the roughly 700 donors, treating that subset as a discovery cohort. All discovery cohort repertoires had been generated on a single sequencing platform. Class I and class II HLA loci were covered by the typing at four-digit resolution. The number of typed donors differed by locus: about 620-640 for A, B, C, DRB1 and DQB1; approximately 520 for DQA1; around 580 for DPA1; and roughly 450 for DPB1. About five DR-DQ haplotypes were treated as single units for association and clustering because of strong linkage in the cohort. Across around 400 genotyped donors of the cohort, an average of roughly 250,000 unique TCR beta nucleotide sequences per donor were sequenced, and 15% to 20% of those sequences were non-productive. Broader findings and caveats from the paper: Assigning TCR associations to individual alleles was difficult when HLA alleles, especially DR and DQ, strongly co-occurred. According to a later analysis, most CMV-associated TCR beta chains appeared to be HLA-restricted, and the HLA associations seemed to be driven largely by CMV exposure. Most TCR sequences were observed very rarely across donors, whereas some public TCRs were present in many individuals. A total of around 150 TCR beta chains were listed by the study as associated with cytomegalovirus. In a later analysis, TCR association rates were found to vary across HLA loci, with the most associated TCRs seen for DRB1 alleles and the fewest for HLA-C alleles. In a later analysis, several top co-occurrence clusters were reported to appear linked to parvovirus B19, influenza, CMV and Epstein-Barr virus. Because HLA typing was unavailable for some donors at each locus, only the typed subset was used in association tests. The cohort was sequenced for TCR beta chains only, and without alpha or paired-chain data the features that could be detected were limited. In a later genetic analysis, a missense DCLRE1C variant was associated with V-gene and J-gene trimming of TCR beta chains, and the association was replicated in an independent cohort. Sequencing depth was assumed to be roughly uniform across donors in the presence/absence analyses, though that assumption may not hold. Immune exposure information for the cohort was limited to CMV serostatus. Cytomegalovirus status was reported to be diagnosed by the classifier with high specificity and sensitivity in both the original and validation cohorts. Because the 87-base-pair reads could not distinguish some IMGT-functional V segments, including TRBV6-2 and TRBV6-3, those segments were excluded. According to the authors, the approach could potentially be generalized to other disease states and immunological phenotypes. According to a later genetic analysis, donors in an Asian-associated ancestry cluster had fewer N-insertions in productive TCRs than the approximately 700-donor mean. In vitro tests confirmed that a few of the cytomegalovirus-associated TCR beta chains recognize cytomegalovirus antigens. In a later analysis, HLA-associated TCR beta chains were found to be more clonally expanded and to have lower generation probabilities than equally common non-associated chains. A cluster of highly shared sequence variants was judged likely to represent a technical artifact of the sequencing pipeline. Linkage disequilibrium might explain the correlated functional status among segregating V segments, but an unknown experimental factor could not be ruled out. In an earlier analysis of over 550 of the donors, most TCR beta V segments were observed in productive rearrangements about 87% or about 30% of the time, broadly matching IMGT annotations. At a false discovery rate of 0.05, a later analysis linked under 20,000 TCR beta sequences to specific HLA alleles. A further reported finding was that TCR beta sequences accurately predicted the HLA-A and HLA-B alleles for most subjects in the first cohort. The earlier analysis of 450 to 700 of the donors excluded some 15 rarely observed V segments, including chromosome 9 orphons, because counts were too low.

Receptor amplification or capture employed the immunoSEQ multiplex PCR assay. For the multiplex PCR, a mixture combining 60 forward primers for TCR Vbeta segments and 13 reverse primers for TCR Jbeta segments was used. A multiplex PCR assay on genomic DNA amplified the CDR3 region of rearranged TCR beta genes. On the Illumina HiSeq System, the amplified TCR beta libraries were sequenced as 87-base-pair reads. For the original study's pipeline: A later analysis counted about 80 million unique TCR beta chains across the 670 or so repertoires, and around 9.9 million of these chains were shared by at least two donors. To remove PCR and sequencing errors, raw reads were error-corrected and collapsed into unique sequences using a nearest-neighbor algorithm that merged closely related sequences. V, D and J gene segments were assigned by aligning CDR3 sequences to IMGT reference sequences. For a sequence to be retained, a match of at least six nucleotides was required to both a V gene segment and a J gene segment. A rearrangement counted as productive if the CDR3 had no stop codons and remained in frame with V and J, and every other rearrangement counted as non-productive. Following IMGT convention, CDR3 was defined as the stretch from the second conserved V-encoded cysteine to the conserved J-encoded phenylalanine. In an earlier analysis of 587 of the donors, sequences lacking an unambiguous match to a single V gene segment were excluded. An earlier analysis of several hundred of the donors called V segments functional above 56.7% productive rearrangements and segregating when the between-donor standard deviation exceeded 5%. A statistical classification framework was built for diagnosing cytomegalovirus status from the catalog of TCR beta chain sequences. In a later analysis, TCR nucleotide sequences were compared against IMGT/GENE-DB human TR gene sequences so that V and J genes could be assigned. Using the TCRdist pipeline, a later analysis assigned CDR3 sequences along with most-parsimonious VDJ recombination scenarios. In a later analysis, each TCR beta chain was defined by its CDR3 amino acid sequence together with its V-gene family, and reads lacking a unique V-gene family were excluded. As a way to deal with suspected cross-contamination and a sequencing artifact, a later analysis dropped approximately 570 nucleotide sequences that were highly shared and had low generation probability. In a later analysis, a clonal expansion index for each public chain was calculated from normalized within-repertoire ranks of inferred template counts. In a later analysis, generation probabilities were computed using a VDJ recombination model fitted to out-of-frame rearrangements, and the results were checked against IGoR. In a later analysis, TCR-TCR, TCR-HLA and TCR-CMV co-occurrence was scored with hypergeometric tests, and a repertoire-size bias correction was applied to TCR pairs. False discovery rates were estimated in a later analysis by permuting HLA or CMV assignments 20 times. In a later analysis, co-occurring TCRs were grouped using DBSCAN, and TCRdist sequence similarity was added for clustering within HLA-allele-positive subsets. Repertoires with fewer than 30,000 or more than 120,000 public chains, plus five repertoires with anomalous nucleotide sharing, were excluded from co-occurrence clustering. TCRdb's version of the immuneACCESS table is confined to in-frame rearrangements and falls short of the full clone set. An unresolved V gene accounts for under half of the shortfall where checked; the remainder is of unknown origin. V, J and clone size are those of that table, while D and trimming were read from the DNA. Across this sample there are fewer than 200,000 clones, with 75% to 85% seen only once. Roughly 13% of the sample is held by the ten biggest clonotypes.

The cohort comprised more than 550 healthy bone marrow donors. All cohort members were sampled while nominally healthy, although unrecorded immune exposures were likely present. The donor was CMV seronegative and belonged to the group of 320 or so seronegative cohort members. Each donor provided a peripheral blood sample, and peripheral blood mononuclear cells were used for TCR beta sequencing. Genomic DNA was extracted from the blood cell samples with the Qiagen DNeasy Blood Extraction Kit. The CDR1 and CDR2 encoded by the germline V gene are KGHSH and LQKENI. Unmatched junction bases come to 11, with V trimmed by 4 bases and J by 2 bases. Its CDR3 holds 17 amino acids, cysteine through phenylalanine. The retained sequence is limited to the CDR3, 51 bases, with the frame set at the first base. This clone was counted between two and nine times. Its antigen remains undetermined. No base quality information exists; no much larger clone differs at one position.

The sample comprised PBMCs. Recombination connected TRBV18 to TRBJ1-3; the central 7 bases match TRBD1. The origin of this receptor is a woman aged 50 to 60 in good health and CMV-seronegative. The CDR3 region: CASSLRVGTEAGNTIYF. The DNA sequence is as follows: TGTGCCAGCTCACTTAGAGTGGGGACAGAGGCTGGAAACACCATATATTTT.